This T cell receptor beta chain was recorded in a study of T cell repertoires in cytomegalovirus infection. About the study: It was the public TCR beta signatures that indicated both CMV infection and matching HLA type. Study observations and caveats: CMV-specific HLA-C-restricted TCR beta clonotypes dominated the ex vivo response.

This clonotype was observed a few times. Antigen specificity is unknown. Per germline, CDR1 SQVTM and CDR2 ANQGSEA. The V end lost 2 bases, the J end lost 2 bases, and 9 bases lay between the germline ends. The CDR3 has 13 residues. TCRdb passed the reads through MiXCR, listing each CDR3 protein once. The data show about 160,000 distinct CDR3 sequences, about a sixth seen once. The chain couples TRBV29-1 to TRBJ2-5; D unclear. This receptor was taken from a human donor in good health (CMV status not recorded). Some clones in this sample may be carry-over from other donors' samples. Sequenced material: CD8+ T cells from PBMCs. The CDR3 loop is CSVEKGLQETQYF. As DNA, the CDR3 is TGCAGCGTTGAAAAGGGTTTACAAGAGACCCAGTACTTC.